The sequence of this T cell receptor beta chain was determined in a study of T cells after yellow fever vaccination. Study results and caveats: Repertoires sorted by FACS could include abundant clonotypes that are contaminants from the bulk population.

There are 13 residues in the CDR3. V was pared by 4 bases and J by 4 bases, with 10 bases between. TCRdb called the 5' RACE reads again in MiXCR, with one record for every CDR3 protein. The sample contains 200,000 to 300,000 distinct CDR3 sequences, roughly 13% of which appear only once. Points on this clonotype: The target antigen is unknown.

Material: CD4+ T cells sorted from PBMCs, obtained 45 days after the yellow fever booster vaccination. The sequence derives from a young man who received the YFV17D yellow fever vaccine. The V call is TRBV12-3 or TRBV12-4, the J call TRBJ1-2; perhaps TRBD1 as D (6 bases). DNA of the CDR3: TGTGCCAGCAGTTCCCCGGACAGCTATGGCTACACCTTC. This codes for CASSSPDSYGYTF.